This T cell receptor beta chain was documented in a study of shared clonotypes between healthy human individuals. Study results and limitations: Across subsets, estimated richness was generally greater for naive than for memory populations. The low donor count limited represented genetic and exposure-history diversity.

Trimming pared 0 bases from V and 6 bases from J, leaving 13 bases between. Per germline, CDR1 SGHAT and CDR2 FQNNGV. The CDR3 covers 15 residues. The data were produced by immunoSEQ multiplex PCR, yet TCRdb's version contains in-frame clones alone and is incomplete. The sample lists 550,000 to 850,000 clones; approximately 74% were seen once. On this clone itself: The antigen is not known.

This chain connects TRBV11-2 to TRBJ2-3; D may correspond to TRBD1 or TRBD2 (5 bases each). The sequence derives from a woman aged 25 to 45 in good health. Sequenced sample: memory CD4+ T cells sorted from blood. Subset specified: CD45RA-negative fraction. Here the CDR3 reads CASSLDGAPADTQYF. DNA for the CDR3: TGTGCCAGCAGCTTAGACGGGGCGCCGGCGGATACGCAGTATTTT.